These T cell receptor beta chains were read from a single sample in a study of regulatory T cells in long-lasting Graves disease. TCRdb re-derived calls from the multiplex PCR reads in MiXCR, one entry per CDR3 protein. The sample holds 550,000 to 650,000 distinct CDR3 sequences, around 16% seen once. The data were also submitted as part of a second study, on T cells in Graves' hyperthyroidism and ophthalmopathy.

The source material was peripheral blood mononuclear cells (PBMCs), sampled at new diagnosis, from a patient treated with antithyroid drugs. The receptors come from a man between 18 and 29 years old with Graves disease. The CDR3 runs from the conserved cysteine through the conserved F or W. A D gene is named only where the DNA matches it firmly. Clone size is stated in some rows and not others, as once, few, many or a class when expanded.

D	J	V	size	CDR3	DNA
.	TRBJ2-7	TRBV27	many	CASSLSWGASSYEQYF	TGTGCCAGCAGTCTTTCATGGGGCGCCAGCTCCTACGAGCAGTACTTC
.	TRBJ2-3	TRBV28	.	CASSFSRAEDTDTQYF	TGTGCCAGCAGTTTCTCACGGGCAGAGGACACAGATACGCAGTATTTT
TRBD2	TRBJ2-2	TRBV28	many	CASNLRGLVNTGELFF	TGTGCCAGCAATCTTCGGGGACTAGTTAACACCGGGGAGCTGTTTTTT
.	TRBJ2-1	TRBV12-3/TRBV12-4	many	CASQSVGSSLYNEQFF	TGTGCCAGCCAATCGGTGGGGAGTTCCTTGTACAATGAGCAGTTCTTC
.	TRBJ2-1	TRBV30	many	CAWSVLGSGEQFF	TGTGCCTGGAGTGTACTCGGGAGTGGGGAGCAGTTCTTC
.	TRBJ1-1	TRBV7-3	.	CASRTKGQNTEAFF	TGTGCCAGCAGAACAAAAGGACAGAACACTGAAGCTTTCTTT
.	TRBJ1-4	TRBV6-1	.	CASGSPANEKLFF	TGTGCCAGCGGCAGCCCCGCGAATGAAAAACTGTTTTTT
.	TRBJ1-1	TRBV5-1	.	CASSPSGGGEAFF	TGCGCCAGCAGCCCGTCAGGAGGGGGAGAAGCTTTCTTT
.	TRBJ2-5	TRBV5-1	.	CASNREETQYF	TGCGCCAGCAACAGGGAAGAGACCCAGTACTTC
TRBD2	TRBJ2-3	TRBV7-7	many	CASSRSGRGTDTQYF	TGTGCTAGCAGCCGTAGCGGGAGAGGGACAGATACGCAGTATTTT
.	TRBJ2-5	TRBV30	many	CAWSLPFRETQYF	TGTGCCTGGAGTCTCCCGTTCCGAGAGACCCAGTACTTC
.	TRBJ2-1	TRBV20-1	.	CSARDFGNEQFF	TGCAGTGCTAGAGATTTCGGGAATGAGCAGTTCTTC
TRBD1	TRBJ1-2	TRBV5-1	few	CASSLGQGIRSGGYTF	TGCGCCAGCAGCTTGGGACAGGGGATACGGAGTGGTGGCTACACCTTC
.	TRBJ2-1	TRBV5-1	few	CASSLGMISNEQFF	TGCGCCAGCAGCTTGGGTATGATCTCCAATGAGCAGTTCTTC
.	TRBJ2-3	TRBV5-1	many	CASSPRTQFASTDTQYF	TGCGCCAGCAGCCCCCGGACCCAGTTCGCTTCCACAGATACGCAGTATTTT
.	TRBJ2-5	TRBV6-1	.	CASTEGTETQYF	TGTGCCAGCACTGAGGGCACGGAGACCCAGTACTTC
.	TRBJ2-7	TRBV30	many	CAWSPLMDTAYEQYF	TGTGCCTGGAGCCCCCTCATGGACACCGCCTACGAGCAGTACTTC
TRBD1	TRBJ2-7	TRBV9	.	CASSGRDRGSTYEQYF	TGTGCCAGCAGCGGAAGGGACAGGGGCTCAACCTACGAGCAGTACTTC
.	TRBJ1-5	TRBV5-6	.	CASSSAPGQNQPPHF	TGTGCCAGCAGCTCGGCTCCGGGACAAAATCAGCCCCCGCATTTT
TRBD1	TRBJ2-7	TRBV29-1	few	CSVGGGGQGAREQYF	TGCAGCGTTGGAGGGGGAGGACAGGGGGCTCGAGAGCAGTACTTC
TRBD2	TRBJ2-1	TRBV5-1	many	CASSLAGEAFNEQFF	TGCGCCAGCAGCCTAGCGGGAGAGGCGTTCAATGAGCAGTTCTTC
TRBD2	TRBJ2-7	TRBV6-5	many	CASSYLLKTSGNEQYF	TGTGCCAGCAGTTACCTTTTGAAGACTAGCGGGAACGAGCAGTACTTC
TRBD1	TRBJ2-1	TRBV2	.	CASRRTGDTANEQFF	TGTGCCAGCAGGAGGACAGGGGATACAGCCAATGAGCAGTTCTTC
.	TRBJ2-1	TRBV20-1	many	CSARHLGLTYNEQFF	TGCAGTGCTAGGCACTTAGGACTCACATACAATGAGCAGTTCTTC
.	TRBJ1-1	TRBV7-3	.	CASSLGQRDKAFF	TGTGCCAGCAGCTTAGGGCAGAGAGATAAAGCTTTCTTT
TRBD1	TRBJ2-7	TRBV20-1	many	CSANRDRDYEQYF	TGCAGTGCGAACCGGGACAGGGACTACGAGCAGTACTTC
.	TRBJ2-7	TRBV7-3	many	CASSFQPNPSYEQYF	TGTGCCAGCAGCTTTCAACCGAACCCCTCCTACGAGCAGTACTTC
.	TRBJ1-2	TRBV28	.	CASAPGGNYGYTF	TGTGCCAGCGCCCCAGGCGGTAACTATGGCTACACCTTC
.	TRBJ2-4	TRBV5-1	.	CASSNGQSAKNIQYF	TGCGCCAGCAGCAACGGACAGTCAGCCAAAAACATTCAGTACTTC
.	TRBJ2-7	TRBV30	many	CAWARLWDDYEQYF	TGTGCCTGGGCCCGTTTGTGGGACGACTACGAGCAGTACTTC
TRBD1	TRBJ2-1	TRBV14	.	CASSQEGQGVYNEQFF	TGTGCCAGCAGCCAAGAGGGACAGGGGGTATACAATGAGCAGTTCTTC